This is a list of T cell receptor beta chains from one sample in a study of a mutant IDH1 vaccine in newly diagnosed glioma. No cognate antigen is known for these TCRs. Using immunoSEQ multiplex PCR, the repertoire was profiled, and TCRdb retains in-frame clones only, with some absent. This table has about 36,000 clones, 75% appearing once. This sample comprised PBMCs, obtained from a glioma patient whose treatment included an IDH1 peptide vaccine. The receptors shown here come from a man aged 35 to 55 with glioma. Both conserved end residues are part of each CDR3. D genes are given only for firm matches. Not every row has a clone size; where given, it reads once, few, many or a size class.

D gene,clone size,V gene,J gene,CDR3 length,CDR3 protein,CDR3 DNA
TRBD1,.,TRBV6-1,TRBJ2-3,12,CASRGDRVTQYF,TGTGCCAGCAGGGGGGACAGGGTTACGCAGTATTTT
.,.,TRBV27,TRBJ2-7,15,CASSSIISRSYEQYF,TGTGCCAGCAGTTCAATAATCAGCCGCTCCTACGAGCAGTACTTC
TRBD1,.,TRBV5-1,TRBJ2-7,14,CASNPGQGYYEQYF,TGCGCCAGCAATCCGGGACAGGGATATTACGAGCAGTACTTC
TRBD1,.,TRBV4-1,TRBJ1-1,16,CASSPGQGMTRTEAFF,TGCGCCAGCAGCCCCGGACAGGGTATGACAAGGACTGAAGCTTTCTTT
.,.,TRBV18,TRBJ2-1,15,CASSPGVSSYNEQFF,TGTGCCAGCTCACCAGGGGTCAGCTCCTACAATGAGCAGTTCTTC
TRBD2,.,TRBV11-3,TRBJ2-1,14,CASSSGLAGLGLFF,TGTGCCAGCAGCTCGGGACTAGCGGGGTTGGGGTTGTTCTTC
.,.,TRBV13,TRBJ1-3,15,CASSGGGTEGNTIYF,TGTGCCAGCAGCGGCGGGGGGACTGAGGGAAACACCATATATTTT
TRBD1,once,TRBV13,TRBJ1-5,15,CASSLGRGRGQPQHF,TGTGCCAGCAGCTTAGGCAGGGGGAGGGGACAGCCCCAGCATTTT
.,.,TRBV19,TRBJ2-3,12,CASSPGTDTQYF,TGTGCCAGTAGTCCCGGGACAGATACGCAGTATTTT
TRBD1,.,TRBV27,TRBJ1-1,16,CASSDHPGQGNTEAFF,TGTGCCAGCAGTGACCACCCGGGACAGGGCAACACTGAAGCTTTCTTT
.,.,TRBV6-6,TRBJ2-7,14,CASSIYGSPYEQYF,TGTGCCAGCAGTATATACGGGAGTCCCTACGAGCAGTACTTC
TRBD2,.,TRBV27,TRBJ2-3,15,CASTSTREGLFPQYF,TGTGCCAGCACGTCTACGAGGGAGGGCCTATTTCCGCAGTATTTT
TRBD2,.,TRBV29-1,TRBJ2-3,14,CSQTPPAGSDTQYF,TGCAGCCAAACCCCCCCAGCGGGATCAGATACGCAGTATTTT
.,.,TRBV14,TRBJ2-7,11,CASRGVREQYF,TGTGCCAGCAGGGGGGTAAGGGAGCAGTACTTC
TRBD1,.,TRBV7-2,TRBJ1-2,15,CASSLATGGEDGYTF,TGTGCCAGCAGCTTAGCGACAGGGGGCGAGGATGGCTACACCTTC
.,.,TRBV7-9,TRBJ2-3,12,CASSWLANTQYF,TGTGCCAGCAGCTGGCTAGCGAATACGCAGTATTTT
.,.,TRBV2,TRBJ1-3,15,CASSLTGQLGNTIYF,TGTGCCAGCAGCCTTACAGGACAGTTGGGAAACACCATATATTTT
TRBD1,.,TRBV4-3,TRBJ2-1,16,CASSQGQGALLVEQFF,TGCGCCAGCAGCCAAGGACAGGGGGCGCTGTTAGTTGAGCAGTTCTTC
.,.,TRBV18,TRBJ1-1,13,CASSPSSVTEAFF,TGTGCCAGCTCACCGTCCAGTGTCACTGAAGCTTTCTTT
.,.,TRBV25-1,TRBJ1-2,13,CASRAEVNYGYTF,TGTGCCAGCAGAGCCGAAGTTAACTATGGCTACACCTTC
.,few,TRBV5-1,TRBJ2-2,18,CASSLSVSDRFFTGELFF,TGCGCCAGCAGCTTGTCTGTGTCCGACAGGTTCTTCACCGGGGAGCTGTTTTTT
TRBD2,.,TRBV5-4,TRBJ2-3,16,CASRPGLAESTDTQYF,TGTGCCAGCAGGCCCGGACTAGCGGAAAGCACAGATACGCAGTATTTT
TRBD1,.,TRBV19,TRBJ2-2,15,CASGTGVRVAGELFF,TGTGCCAGTGGGACAGGGGTTCGTGTGGCCGGGGAGCTGTTTTTT
.,.,TRBV4-1,TRBJ2-1,15,CASSQTLTGSNEQFF,TGCGCCAGCAGCCAGACTCTCACAGGGAGCAATGAGCAGTTCTTC
TRBD2,.,TRBV2,TRBJ2-3,17,CASSERMVAGIADTQYF,TGTGCCAGCAGTGAAAGGATGGTAGCGGGAATTGCAGATACGCAGTATTTT
.,once,TRBV30,TRBJ1-1,12,CAQSLVGTEAFF,TGTGCCCAGAGTTTAGTAGGCACTGAAGCTTTCTTT
TRBD1,.,TRBV18,TRBJ1-3,16,CASSPPRGRVGNTIYF,TGTGCCAGCTCACCACCCAGGGGGCGCGTTGGAAACACCATATATTTT
.,.,TRBV4-2,TRBJ2-5,16,CASSQDFGAAQETQYF,TGTGCCAGCAGCCAAGATTTCGGGGCAGCCCAAGAGACCCAGTACTTC
TRBD2,.,TRBV19,TRBJ2-1,15,CANRSPGGEDEEQFF,TGTGCCAATAGAAGTCCGGGGGGTGAAGATGAGGAGCAGTTCTTC
.,.,TRBV2,TRBJ1-4,14,CASSRDLGDEKLFF,TGTGCCAGCAGTCGGGACCTCGGGGATGAAAAACTGTTTTTT
TRBD2,.,TRBV11-3,TRBJ2-2,17,CASSRFSAGDNTGELFF,TGTGCCAGCAGCCGGTTTTCAGCGGGAGACAACACCGGGGAGCTGTTTTTT
.,.,TRBV6-5,TRBJ2-6,16,CASSYISATGANVLTF,TGTGCCAGCAGCTACATCTCAGCTACCGGGGCCAACGTCCTGACTTTC
.,.,TRBV6-5,TRBJ1-2,14,CASSEWGSNYGYTF,TGTGCCAGCAGTGAATGGGGCAGCAACTATGGCTACACCTTC
.,.,TRBV6-6,TRBJ1-4,14,CASRSGGTNEKLFF,TGTGCCAGCAGATCGGGGGGGACTAATGAAAAACTGTTTTTT
.,.,TRBV6-5,TRBJ2-1,15,CASREQGLEDNEQFF,TGTGCCAGCAGAGAACAGGGACTGGAAGACAATGAGCAGTTCTTC
TRBD1,.,TRBV6-5,TRBJ2-1,15,CASSRRTGLGNEQFF,TGTGCCAGCAGCCGAAGGACAGGGCTCGGAAATGAGCAGTTCTTC
TRBD2,.,TRBV4-1,TRBJ2-5,16,CASSPLAGGPGETQYF,TGCGCCAGCAGCCCACTAGCGGGAGGGCCTGGAGAGACCCAGTACTTC
.,.,TRBV10-3,TRBJ1-2,14,CAIRGTGINYGYTF,TGTGCCATCAGGGGGACCGGGATTAACTATGGCTACACCTTC
TRBD1,few,TRBV29-1,TRBJ1-3,15,CSAGDRQFSGNTIYF,TGCAGCGCTGGGGACAGACAATTCTCTGGAAACACCATATATTTT
.,.,TRBV4-3,TRBJ2-3,14,CASSQDTSTDTQYF,TGCGCCAGCAGCCAAGACACGAGCACAGATACGCAGTATTTT
.,few,TRBV4-3,TRBJ1-5,15,CASSQNSWGNQPQHF,TGCGCCAGCAGCCAAAACTCGTGGGGCAATCAGCCCCAGCATTTT
.,.,TRBV5-8,TRBJ1-5,18,CASSLQDYFRDTYQPQHF,TGTGCCAGCAGCTTGCAAGACTATTTCCGGGACACCTATCAGCCCCAGCATTTT
.,.,TRBV14,TRBJ1-2,12,CASKTGDYGYTF,TGTGCCAGTAAGACCGGGGACTATGGCTACACCTTC
TRBD1,.,TRBV11-2,TRBJ1-2,16,CASSASGTGAGYGYTF,TGTGCCAGCAGCGCCTCCGGGACAGGCGCCGGTTATGGCTACACCTTC
.,.,TRBV11-2,TRBJ1-1,12,CASSFLGTEAFF,TGTGCCAGCAGCTTTCTGGGCACTGAAGCTTTCTTT
.,few,TRBV14,TRBJ1-1,13,CASSQDEFGEAFF,TGTGCCAGCAGCCAAGATGAGTTTGGTGAAGCTTTCTTT